This entry is about one TCR beta chain. This clonotype has a count of ten or more. No antigen is known for it. Base-call qualities are not available, and no considerably larger clone is one nucleotide away. Systemically healthy Caucasian individuals from Russia, some 40 in total and aged roughly 6 to 100 years, were included as donors. Each donor gave about 9.8 milliliters of peripheral blood, drawn into EDTA-treated Vacutainer tubes. Ficoll-Paque density-gradient centrifugation was used to isolate PBMCs, with at least 7 million per sample. Trizol reagent was used to extract total RNA from the PBMCs, yielding at least 6 micrograms per sample. The percentages of naive CD45RAhigh/CD27high T cells were determined by flow cytometry on a PBMC aliquot from every donor. This record belongs to a study of blood T cells in healthy people across ages (dated by TCRdb to about 2015). Background for the entire study: In model experiments, template switching captured roughly one uniquely barcoded TCR beta cDNA molecule for every two T cells. The donors were divided into four age groups: young (average around 15 years), middle-aged (about 39), aged (about 62) and long-lived (roughly 88). For two donors (one aged 18 to 30 and one aged 80 or older), the study analyzed two additional independent replicas of 1 million unique cDNA reads from the same blood draw. The study measured age-related changes in TCR beta repertoire diversity using deep sequencing normalized with unique cDNA molecular identifiers. To avoid experimental bias, donors of different ages were spread randomly across the sequencing lanes. Overall study results and their limits: Observed TCR beta diversity per million T cells fell roughly linearly with age, and a significant reduction was already apparent by age around 36. Compared with the aged group, the long-lived group had more naive CD4+ T cells, fewer expanded clones and increased TCR diversity, suggesting age selection. The CMV infection status of donors was not known, potentially confounding age-related changes in expanded clonotypes. Conclusive comparison of naive and antigen-experienced compartments was prevented by the profiling of bulk unsorted PBMCs. The percentage of naive T cells measured by flow cytometry correlated strongly with observed TCR beta diversity. Estimates of total diversity based on one million sequenced T cells were considered lower bounds and underestimates.

Libraries were built with 5' RACE. Sequencing was performed on an Illumina HiSeq 2500. The second PCR ran for roughly 7 to 12 cycles and used a J-beta primer mix along with a sample-barcoded 5' primer. A template-switch 5' adaptor carrying 12 random nucleotides introduced a unique molecular identifier onto each TCR beta cDNA molecule. Each sample yielded at least 3 million CDR3-containing paired-end reads. All of the RNA was converted into first-strand cDNA using the Mint cDNA synthesis kit, with a TRBC-specific oligonucleotide serving as the primer. All cDNA was treated with uracil-DNA glycosylase and then went through a first 18-cycle PCR with the universal primers M1SS and BC2_uni_R. The authors' pipeline ran thus. For normalization, 1 million high-quality reads were randomly selected from each sample, with every read carrying a distinct molecular identifier. Reads with shared molecular identifiers were discarded instead of being binned into consensus sequences. MiTCR, set to a Q25 quality threshold and the strictest error-elimination algorithm, was used for CDR3 identification, clonotype clustering and error correction. Lower-bound total TCR beta diversity was estimated with a nonparametric unseen species model using Euler transformation. TCRdb's own reprocessing of the public reads used fastp at Q25 and MiXCR and kept productive beta chains. Every CDR3 protein is listed once, alongside the most common genes and DNA of its rows. TCRdb, not the original authors, processed these V and J calls. A total of some 1 million distinct CDR3 sequences appear in this sample, under 55% of them only once. The top ten clones comprise approximately 20% of the sample.

From its cysteine to its phenylalanine, the CDR3 spans 11 amino acids. Only the CDR3 DNA is retained, 33 bases long and in frame from the first base. The source is a woman aged 55-70 years in good health. Source material: blood. The sequence joins TRBV12-3 or TRBV12-4 to TRBJ2-5, with the identity of the D gene unclear. The J call may be incorrect, as the DNA end agrees better with TRBJ2-7. The nucleotides read TGTGCCAGCAGTCCCCTCAACGAGCAGTACTTC. This is translated as CASSPLNEQYF.